The entry below gives a single T cell receptor (beta chain) sequence along with its context. The antigen remains unidentified. CDR3 length: 16 residues. The V and J ends lost 0 bases and 7 bases respectively, with 18 bases between them. CDR1 and CDR2 (germline): LGHDT, YNNKEL (reference sequence). The data stem from a study of T cell responses to AZD1222 COVID-19 vaccine. Study-level findings and limits: Compared with day 0, the breadth and depth of the Spike-specific TCR repertoire rose significantly after two doses of AZD1222. There were mostly white British donors and more females than males, and clonal diversity was possibly underestimated. Among vaccine-associated CD4 TCRs, coverage spanned spike, with dominance at 160-218 and 743-854. As reported, nearly half of all spike-specific TCRs target variant regions that are unmutated.

The assay was immunoSEQ multiplex PCR, and TCRdb's table has in-frame clones only and misses some. The table records 90,000 to 110,000 clones, nearly 90% of them present only once. This TCR came from an adult in good health. This chain connects TRBV3-1 (or the pseudogene TRBV3-2) to TRBJ1-2, with D tentatively TRBD1 (5 bases). The source material was peripheral blood, sampled on day 0 of AZD1222 vaccination. As DNA, the CDR3 is TGTGCCAGCAGCCAAGATGGCGGGGACCCCATCTTTGGCTACACCTTC. Its translation: CASSQDGGDPIFGYTF.